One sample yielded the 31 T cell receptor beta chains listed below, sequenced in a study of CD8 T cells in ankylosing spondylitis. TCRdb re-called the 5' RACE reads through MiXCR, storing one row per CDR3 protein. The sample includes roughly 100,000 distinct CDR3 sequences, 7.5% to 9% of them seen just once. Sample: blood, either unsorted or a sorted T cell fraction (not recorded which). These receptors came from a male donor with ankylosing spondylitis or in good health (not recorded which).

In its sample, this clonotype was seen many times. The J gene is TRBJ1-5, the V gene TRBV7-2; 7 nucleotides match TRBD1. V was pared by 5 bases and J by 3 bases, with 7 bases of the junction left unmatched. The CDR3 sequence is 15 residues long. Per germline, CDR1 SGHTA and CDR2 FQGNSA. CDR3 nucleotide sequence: TGTGCCAGCAGCCGTAGAGGACAGGCCAATCAGCCCCAGCATTTT. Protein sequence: CASSRRGQANQPQHF.

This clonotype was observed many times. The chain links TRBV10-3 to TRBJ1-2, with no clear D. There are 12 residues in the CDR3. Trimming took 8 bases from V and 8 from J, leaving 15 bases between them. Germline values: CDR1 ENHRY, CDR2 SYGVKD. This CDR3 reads CAIRAVEGGYTF. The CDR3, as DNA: TGTGCCATCCGCGCGGTAGAAGGCGGCTACACCTTC.

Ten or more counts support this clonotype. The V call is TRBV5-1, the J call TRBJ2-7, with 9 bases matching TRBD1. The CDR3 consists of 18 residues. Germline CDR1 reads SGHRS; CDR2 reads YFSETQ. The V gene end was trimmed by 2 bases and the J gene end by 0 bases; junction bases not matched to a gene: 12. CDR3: CASSFGTGSLWGSYEQYF. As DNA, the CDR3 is TGCGCCAGCAGCTTCGGGACAGGGTCTTTATGGGGCTCCTACGAGCAGTACTTC.

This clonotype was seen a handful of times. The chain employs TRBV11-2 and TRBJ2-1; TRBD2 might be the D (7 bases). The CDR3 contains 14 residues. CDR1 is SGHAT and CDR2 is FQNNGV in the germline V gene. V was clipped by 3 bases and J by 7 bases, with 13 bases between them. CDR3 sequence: CASSLGRGLNEQFF. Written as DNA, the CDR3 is TGTGCCAGCAGCTTGGGGCGGGGGCTAAATGAGCAGTTCTTC.

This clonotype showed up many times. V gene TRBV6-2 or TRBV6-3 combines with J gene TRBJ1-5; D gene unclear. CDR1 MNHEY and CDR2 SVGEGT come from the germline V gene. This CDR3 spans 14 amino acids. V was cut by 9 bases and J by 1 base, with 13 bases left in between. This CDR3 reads CASTLLGSNQPQHF. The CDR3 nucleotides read TGTGCCAGTACTTTACTCGGGAGCAATCAGCCCCAGCATTTT.

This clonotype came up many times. Written as DNA, the CDR3 is TGCAGTGCTAACGAGGGGGAGACCCAGTACTTC. Residues: CSANEGETQYF. The chain carries TRBV20-1 and TRBJ2-5; D may correspond to TRBD1 or TRBD2 (5 bases each). The CDR3 runs to 11 residues. Germline V lookup: CDR1 DFQATT, CDR2 SNEGSKA (reference sequence). V lost 4 bases and J 5 bases, leaving 8 bases between the germline ends.

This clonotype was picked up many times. DNA of the CDR3: TGCAGCGCCCATCGCACAGATACGCAGTATTTT. The encoded protein is CSAHRTDTQYF. V usage is TRBV29-1 and J usage is TRBJ2-3; D gene ambiguous. With 7 bases removed from V and 1 base from J, the gap between germline ends came to 6 bases. Germline CDR1 is SQVTM and CDR2 is ANQGSEA. The CDR3 is 11 amino acids.

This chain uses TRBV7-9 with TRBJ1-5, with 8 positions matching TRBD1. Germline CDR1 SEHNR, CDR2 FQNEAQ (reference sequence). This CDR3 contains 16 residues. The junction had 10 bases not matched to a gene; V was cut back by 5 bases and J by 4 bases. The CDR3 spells CASSRLQGGLNQPQHF. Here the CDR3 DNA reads TGTGCCAGCAGCAGACTACAGGGGGGGCTGAATCAGCCCCAGCATTTT.

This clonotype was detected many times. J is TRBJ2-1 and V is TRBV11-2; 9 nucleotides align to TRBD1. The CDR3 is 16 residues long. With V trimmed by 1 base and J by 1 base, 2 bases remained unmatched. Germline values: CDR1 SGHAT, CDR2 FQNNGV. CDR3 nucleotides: TGTGCCAGCAGCTTAGGAGGGACAGGGTCCTACAATGAGCAGTTCTTC. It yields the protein CASSLGGTGSYNEQFF.

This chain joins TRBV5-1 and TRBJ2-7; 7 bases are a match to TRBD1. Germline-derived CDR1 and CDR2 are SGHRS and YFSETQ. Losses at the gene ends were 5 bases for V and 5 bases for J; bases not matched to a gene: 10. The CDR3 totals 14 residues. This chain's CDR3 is CASRPTTGLDEQYF. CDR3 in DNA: TGCGCCAGCAGACCTACGACAGGGTTGGACGAGCAGTACTTC.

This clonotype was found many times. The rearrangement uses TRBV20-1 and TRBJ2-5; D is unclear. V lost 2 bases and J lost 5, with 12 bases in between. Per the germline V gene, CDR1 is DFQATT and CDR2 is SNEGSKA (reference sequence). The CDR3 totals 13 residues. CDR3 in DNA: TGCAGTGCTAGATCGGACCCACCGGAGACCCAGTACTTC. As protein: CSARSDPPETQYF.

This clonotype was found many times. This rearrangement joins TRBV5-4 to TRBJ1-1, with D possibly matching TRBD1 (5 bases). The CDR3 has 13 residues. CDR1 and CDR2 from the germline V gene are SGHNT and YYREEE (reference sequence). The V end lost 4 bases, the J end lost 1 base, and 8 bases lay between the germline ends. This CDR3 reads CASSPGQNTEAFF. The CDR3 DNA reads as TGTGCCAGCAGCCCCGGACAGAACACTGAAGCTTTCTTT.

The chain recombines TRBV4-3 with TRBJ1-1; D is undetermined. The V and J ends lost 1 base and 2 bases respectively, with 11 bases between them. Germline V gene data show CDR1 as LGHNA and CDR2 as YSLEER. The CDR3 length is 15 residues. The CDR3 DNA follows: TGCGCCAGCAGCCAAGCCCCGAGCACCAACACTGAAGCTTTCTTT. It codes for CASSQAPSTNTEAFF.

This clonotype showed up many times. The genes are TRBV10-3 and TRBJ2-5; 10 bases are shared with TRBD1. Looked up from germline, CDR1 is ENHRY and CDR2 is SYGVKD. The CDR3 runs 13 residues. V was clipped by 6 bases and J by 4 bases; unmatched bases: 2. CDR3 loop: CAIRTGGGETQYF. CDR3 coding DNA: TGTGCCATCAGGACAGGGGGCGGAGAGACCCAGTACTTC.

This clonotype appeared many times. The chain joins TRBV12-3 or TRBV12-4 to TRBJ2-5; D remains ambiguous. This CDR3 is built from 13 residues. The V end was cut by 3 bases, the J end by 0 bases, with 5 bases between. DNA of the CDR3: TGTGCCAGCAGTTTGTGGGACCAAGAGACCCAGTACTTC. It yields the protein CASSLWDQETQYF.

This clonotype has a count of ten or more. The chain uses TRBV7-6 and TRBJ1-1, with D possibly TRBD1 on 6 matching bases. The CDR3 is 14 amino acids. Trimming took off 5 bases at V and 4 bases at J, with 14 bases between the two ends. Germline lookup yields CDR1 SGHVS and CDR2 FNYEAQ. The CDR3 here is CASSGGHFGTEAFF. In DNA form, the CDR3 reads TGTGCCAGCAGCGGGGGACATTTTGGCACTGAAGCTTTCTTT.

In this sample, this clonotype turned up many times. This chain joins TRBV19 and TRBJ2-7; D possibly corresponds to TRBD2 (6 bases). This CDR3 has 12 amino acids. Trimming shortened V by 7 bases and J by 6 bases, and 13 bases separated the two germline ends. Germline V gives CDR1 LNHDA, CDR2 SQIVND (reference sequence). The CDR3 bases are TGTGCCAGTAAAGGTGGAGGGGTCGAGCAGTACTTC. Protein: CASKGGGVEQYF.

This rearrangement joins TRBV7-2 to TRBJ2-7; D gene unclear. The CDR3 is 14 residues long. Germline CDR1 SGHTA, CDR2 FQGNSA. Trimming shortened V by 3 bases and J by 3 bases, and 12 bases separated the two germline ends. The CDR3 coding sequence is TGTGCCAGCAGCTTGACTTTCGGCGACTACGAGCAGTACTTC. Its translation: CASSLTFGDYEQYF.

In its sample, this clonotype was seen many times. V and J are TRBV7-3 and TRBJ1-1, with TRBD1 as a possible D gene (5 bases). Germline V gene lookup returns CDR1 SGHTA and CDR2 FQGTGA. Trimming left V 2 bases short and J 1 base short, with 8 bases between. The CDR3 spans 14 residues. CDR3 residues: CASSLAGWNTEAFF. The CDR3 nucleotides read TGTGCCAGCAGCTTAGCAGGGTGGAACACTGAAGCTTTCTTT.

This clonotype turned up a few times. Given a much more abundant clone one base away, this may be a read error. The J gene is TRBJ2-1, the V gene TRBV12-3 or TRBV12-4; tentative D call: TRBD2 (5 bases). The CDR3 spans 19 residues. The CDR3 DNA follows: TGTACCAGCAGTTTCCACGATTTCCCTAGCTGGAGCTCCTACAATGAGCAGTTCTTC. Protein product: CTSSFHDFPSWSSYNEQFF.

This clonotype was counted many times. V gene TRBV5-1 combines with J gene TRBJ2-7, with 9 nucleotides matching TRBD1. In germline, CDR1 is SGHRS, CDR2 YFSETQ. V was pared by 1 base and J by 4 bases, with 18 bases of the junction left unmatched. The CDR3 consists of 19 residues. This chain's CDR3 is CASSLSKRSTGTGSYEQYF. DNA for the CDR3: TGCGCCAGCAGCTTGAGTAAGAGATCCACCGGGACAGGGTCGTACGAGCAGTACTTC. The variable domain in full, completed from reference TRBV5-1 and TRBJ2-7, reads KAGVTQTPRYLIKTRGQQVTLSCSPISGHRSVSWYQQTPGQGLQFLFEYFSETQRNKGNFPGRFSGRQFSNSRSEMNVSTLELGDSALYLCASSLSKRSTGTGSYEQYFGPGTRLTVT.

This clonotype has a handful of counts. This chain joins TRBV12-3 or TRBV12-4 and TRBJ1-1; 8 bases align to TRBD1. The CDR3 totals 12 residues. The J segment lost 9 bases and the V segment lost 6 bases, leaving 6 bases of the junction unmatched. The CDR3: CASRQQGVKAFF. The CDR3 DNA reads TGTGCCAGCAGACAACAGGGGGTAAAAGCTTTCTTT.

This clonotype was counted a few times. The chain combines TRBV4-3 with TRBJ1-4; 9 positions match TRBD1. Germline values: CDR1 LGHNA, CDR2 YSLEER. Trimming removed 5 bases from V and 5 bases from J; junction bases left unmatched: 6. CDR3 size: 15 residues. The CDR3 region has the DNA TGCGCCAGCAGCGACCCGGGACAGGGAAATGAAAAACTGTTTTTT. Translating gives CASSDPGQGNEKLFF.

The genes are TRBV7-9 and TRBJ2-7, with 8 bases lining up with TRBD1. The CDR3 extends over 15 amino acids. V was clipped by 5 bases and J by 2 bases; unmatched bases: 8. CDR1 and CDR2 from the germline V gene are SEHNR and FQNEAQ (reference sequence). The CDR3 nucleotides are TGTGCCAGCAGCACTGAGGACAGGGACCCCTACGAGCAGTACTTC. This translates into CASSTEDRDPYEQYF. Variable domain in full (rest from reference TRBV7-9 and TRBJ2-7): DTGVSQNPRHKITKRGQNVTFRCDPISEHNRLYWYRQTLGQGPEFLTYFQNEAQLEKSRLLSDRFSAERPKGSFSTLEIQRTEQGDSAMYLCASSTEDRDPYEQYFGPGTRLTVT.

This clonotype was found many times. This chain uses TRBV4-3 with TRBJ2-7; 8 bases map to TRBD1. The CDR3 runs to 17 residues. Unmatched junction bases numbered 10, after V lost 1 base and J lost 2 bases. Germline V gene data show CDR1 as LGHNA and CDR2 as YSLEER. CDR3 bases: TGCGCCAGCAGCCAAGGTACTAGCAGGGGGCCCACCTACGAGCAGTACTTC. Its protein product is CASSQGTSRGPTYEQYF.

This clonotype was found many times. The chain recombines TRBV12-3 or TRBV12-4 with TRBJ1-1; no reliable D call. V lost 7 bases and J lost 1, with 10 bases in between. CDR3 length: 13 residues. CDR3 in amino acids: CASTLSKNTEAFF. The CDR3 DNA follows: TGTGCCAGCACCCTGTCGAAGAACACTGAAGCTTTCTTT.

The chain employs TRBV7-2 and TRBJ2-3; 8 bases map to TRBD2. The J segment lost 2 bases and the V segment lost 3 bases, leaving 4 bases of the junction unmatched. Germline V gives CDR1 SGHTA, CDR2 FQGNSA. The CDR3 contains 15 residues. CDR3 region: CASSFNGGVTDTQYF. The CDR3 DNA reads TGTGCCAGCAGCTTTAACGGGGGGGTCACAGATACGCAGTATTTT.

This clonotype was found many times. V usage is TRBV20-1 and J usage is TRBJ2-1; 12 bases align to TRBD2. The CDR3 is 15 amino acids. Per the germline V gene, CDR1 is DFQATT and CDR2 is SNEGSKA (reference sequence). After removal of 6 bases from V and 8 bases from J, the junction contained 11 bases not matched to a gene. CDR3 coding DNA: TGCAGTGCACCTTTCGCTAGCGGGGGGGCCGATGAGCAGTTCTTC. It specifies CSAPFASGGADEQFF.

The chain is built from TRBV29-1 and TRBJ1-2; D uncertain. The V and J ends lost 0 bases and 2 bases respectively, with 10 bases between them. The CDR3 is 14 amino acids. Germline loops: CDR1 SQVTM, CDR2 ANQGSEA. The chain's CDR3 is CSVEDLANNYGYTF. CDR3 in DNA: TGCAGCGTTGAAGATTTGGCCAACAACTATGGCTACACCTTC.

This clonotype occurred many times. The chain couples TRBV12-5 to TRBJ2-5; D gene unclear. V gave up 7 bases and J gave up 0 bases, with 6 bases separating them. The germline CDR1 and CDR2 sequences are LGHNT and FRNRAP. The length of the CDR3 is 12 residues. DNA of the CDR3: TGTGCTAGTGTGGGGAACCAAGAGACCCAGTACTTC. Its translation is CASVGNQETQYF.

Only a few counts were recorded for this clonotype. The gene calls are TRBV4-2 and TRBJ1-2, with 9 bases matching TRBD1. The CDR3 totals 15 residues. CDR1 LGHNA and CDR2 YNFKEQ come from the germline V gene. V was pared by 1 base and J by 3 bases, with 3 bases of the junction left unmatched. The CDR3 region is CASSQADRGDYGYTF. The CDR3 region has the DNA TGTGCCAGCAGCCAAGCCGACAGGGGGGACTATGGCTACACCTTC.